The rows below give T cell receptor beta chains drawn from one sample of a study of CD8+ T cells in alopecia areata. The protocol was immunoSEQ multiplex PCR, while the TCRdb copy is restricted to in-frame clones and leaves out a portion. The sample includes about 210,000 clones, 64% of them seen just once. The source was CD4+ T cells sorted from blood, collected at week 4, from a patient treated with tofacitinib. These receptors all stem from a human donor with alopecia areata. CDR3s leave out the opening cysteine and the closing phenylalanine or tryptophan. Clone size is shown for a subset of rows, as once, few, many or a class of expanded clone.

>TRBJ1-2|TRBV2|few
ASSPNGRRDGYT
>TRBJ1-2|TRBV7-2|NA
ASSFSQGYGYT
>TRBJ1-2|TRBV30|NA
AWELDRGYGYT
>TRBJ1-1|TRBV2|many
ASRTGTAKMNTEAF
>TRBJ2-5|TRBV7-2|NA
ASSLSGLAGAETQY
>TRBJ1-1|TRBV29-1|few
SVKIDRENTEAF
>TRBJ1-5|TRBV13|few
ASSSHGSNQPQH
>TRBJ2-5|TRBV15|NA
ATSMGQGETQY
>TRBJ2-3|TRBV30|NA
AWSVGGPGDTQY
>TRBJ1-2|TRBV30|NA
ACPQGIGGYT
>TRBJ1-2|TRBV7-2|NA
ASSQGAGYGYT
>TRBJ2-1|TRBV30|NA
ACRDTDNEQF
>TRBJ1-4|TRBV29-1|few
SVQTGTVNEKLF
>TRBJ2-7|TRBV18|NA
ASSPTSSANTYEQY
>TRBJ1-2|TRBV7-9|many
ASSLEVYGYT
>TRBJ1-5|TRBV29-1|few
SAGTPNQPQH
>TRBJ1-5|TRBV4-2|few
ASSPHSNQPQH
>TRBJ1-4|TRBV7-9|NA
ASSADRTNEKLF
>TRBJ1-5|TRBV19|NA
ASSTYRGNQPQH
>TRBJ2-1|TRBV2|NA
AGGQYLYNEQF
>TRBJ2-5|TRBV5-1|few
ASSYRALQETQY
>TRBJ1-2|TRBV25-1|NA
ASSEAVGANYGYT
>TRBJ2-7|TRBV2|few
ASKQTGFSEQY
>TRBJ2-7|TRBV2|NA
ASSTYTEQY
>TRBJ2-7|TRBV29-1|NA
SGGDFHSGEQY
>TRBJ2-6|TRBV14|NA
ASSQSRGVGANVLT
>TRBJ2-7|TRBV5-1|NA
ASSLGPDSYEQY
>TRBJ2-5|TRBV30|NA
AWSVPMTRQETQY
>TRBJ2-7|TRBV9|NA
ASSSGGLSYEQY
>TRBJ2-6|TRBV18|few
ASSPSSGANVLT
>TRBJ2-2|TRBV11-2|NA
ASRLPSTGELF
>TRBJ1-4|TRBV11-2|NA
ASSPGALEKLF
>TRBJ2-1|TRBV27|NA
ASSSPGTYNEQF
>TRBJ1-2|TRBV10-3|few
AISEMGNYGYT
>TRBJ2-7|TRBV10-2|NA
ASSETSGAREQY
>TRBJ1-1|TRBV29-1|NA
SASQRNTEAF
>TRBJ2-1|TRBV5-1|few
ASSPLAGGRAEEF
>TRBJ2-5|TRBV19|NA
ASSEGTAVETQY
>TRBJ2-3|TRBV7-9|NA
AATSADTQY
>TRBJ2-3|TRBV6-1|NA
ASSAPATDTQY
>TRBJ2-5|TRBV11-1|once
ASSLGLGGQETQY
>TRBJ2-5|TRBV5-4|NA
ASAPSSGQETQY
>TRBJ2-2|TRBV5-4|NA
ASSLRSGAGELF
>TRBJ2-3|TRBV7-2|few
ASSLTDTQY
>TRBJ1-1|TRBV4-1|once
ASSQVRTANTEAF
>TRBJ1-5|TRBV4-1|NA
ASSQDYRGGNQPQH
>TRBJ1-1|TRBV18|NA
ASSQGVNTEAF
>TRBJ2-5|TRBV6-5|NA
ASSYGGETQY
>TRBJ2-3|TRBV11-3|NA
ASATGSTDTQY
>TRBJ1-5|TRBV18|few
ASSQGQGDQPQH
>TRBJ1-5|TRBV30|NA
AWSRAENQPQH
>TRBJ1-6|TRBV4-3|few
ASSQENRGNSPLH
>TRBJ1-1|TRBV30|few
AWSAGQTPEAF